This TCR beta chain was retrieved from a study of cytomegalovirus exposure and HLA in healthy donors. Overall study context: The 90 to 150 validation repertoires used the same platform as the 666 first-cohort repertoires, a later analysis reported.

TCRdb's copy holds only in-frame clones and misses some; the assay was immunoSEQ multiplex PCR. The sample carries 150,000 to 200,000 clones, around 86% recorded once. As regards this clone: Its antigen is not known.

Germline CDR1 is GTSNPN and CDR2 is SVGIG (reference sequence). The CDR3 is 17 residues long. Deletions cut 3 bases from V and 1 base from J, with 18 bases between. Findings of the study overall: Across donors, most TCRs were seen rarely, yet some public ones were widespread. Fewer than 200 TCR beta chains were listed as cytomegalovirus-associated.

The TCR sequence derives from a woman aged 18-29 years in good health and CMV-seronegative. Material for sequencing was PBMCs. The chain has TRBV30 and TRBJ2-2, with D perhaps TRBD1 (6 bases). This chain's CDR3 is CAWSLYVDRRNTGELFF. For the CDR3, the DNA is TGTGCCTGGAGCCTTTATGTTGACAGGCGGAACACCGGGGAGCTGTTTTTT.